A selection of T cell receptor beta chains follows, all from one sample in a study of T cells after yellow fever vaccination. TCRdb redid the calling of the 5' RACE reads with MiXCR, one entry per CDR3 protein. Among hundreds of thousands of distinct CDR3 sequences listed, approximately 15% were seen once. The sample in question was PBMCs, obtained on the day of the yellow fever booster vaccination. All receptors derive from a man younger than 40 who received the YFV17D yellow fever vaccine. CDR3s leave out the opening cysteine and the closing phenylalanine or tryptophan. The order of the fields is V gene, J gene, CDR3 protein.

>TRBV7-9|TRBJ2-7
ASSPWTSLYEQY
>TRBV7-2|TRBJ2-5
ASSLAAGREETQY
>TRBV28|TRBJ1-6
ASSSSWGVGEHSPLH
>TRBV7-3|TRBJ2-2
ASSLTVVAGELF
>TRBV4-3|TRBJ2-5
ASSQLLGTGVREETQY
>TRBV12-3/TRBV12-4|TRBJ2-3
ASLRGGGRADTQY
>TRBV18|TRBJ2-7
ASSRSGAYEQY
>TRBV28|TRBJ2-7
ASSWGGSRSYEQY
>TRBV5-1|TRBJ1-5
ASSLDQGLQPQH
>TRBV12-3/TRBV12-4|TRBJ2-5
ASSLIPGQETQY
>TRBV20-1|TRBJ2-1
SARDKTKERYNEQF
>TRBV6-1|TRBJ2-5
ASSEKQQETQY
>TRBV4-3|TRBJ2-5
ASSRVGTKVAQETQY
>TRBV27|TRBJ2-5
ASSLRLRDKQETQY
>TRBV20-1|TRBJ1-5
SARGEGTSNQPQH
>TRBV10-3|TRBJ2-7
AIRRTSGGEQY
>TRBV10-2|TRBJ2-5
ASRIRGLGETQY
>TRBV12-3/TRBV12-4|TRBJ1-4
ASSPRGREKLF
>TRBV27|TRBJ2-3
ASSIGDGDTQY
>TRBV6-5|TRBJ1-3
ASSSPAKATTRNTIY
>TRBV9|TRBJ2-3
ASSASGPPTDTQY
>TRBV27|TRBJ2-7
ASSSREGLYEQY
>TRBV27|TRBJ2-7
ASSPATSGREY